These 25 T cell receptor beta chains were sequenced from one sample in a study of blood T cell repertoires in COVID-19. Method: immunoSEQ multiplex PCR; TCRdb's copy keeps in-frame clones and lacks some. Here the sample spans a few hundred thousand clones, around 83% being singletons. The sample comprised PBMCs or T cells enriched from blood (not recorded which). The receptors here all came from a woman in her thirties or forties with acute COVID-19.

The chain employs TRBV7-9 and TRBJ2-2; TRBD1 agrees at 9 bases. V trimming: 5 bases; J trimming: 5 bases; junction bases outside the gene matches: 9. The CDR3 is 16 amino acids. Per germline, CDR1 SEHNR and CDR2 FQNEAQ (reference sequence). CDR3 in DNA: TGTGCCAGCAGCCCGCAACAGGGGGCATGGACCGGGGAGCTGTTTTTT. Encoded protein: CASSPQQGAWTGELFF.

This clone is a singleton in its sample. In DNA form, the CDR3 reads TGTGCCAGCAGTTTACCCCTCGGGAGCTATGGCTACACCTTC. Translated, it gives CASSLPLGSYGYTF. J is TRBJ1-2 and V is TRBV28; unclear D gene. V shed 2 bases and J shed 4 bases, with 11 bases lying between them. The CDR3 is 14 residues long. CDR1 and CDR2 from the germline V gene are MDHEN and SYDVKM.

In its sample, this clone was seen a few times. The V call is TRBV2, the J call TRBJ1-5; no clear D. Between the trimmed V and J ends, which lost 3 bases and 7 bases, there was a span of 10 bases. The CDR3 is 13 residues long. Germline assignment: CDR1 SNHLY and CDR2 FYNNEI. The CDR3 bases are TGTGCCAGCAGTGAGGCCCACGGGCAGCCCCAGCATTTT. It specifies CASSEAHGQPQHF.

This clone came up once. The CDR3 DNA reads TGTGCCAGCAGTGAGACAGCGTTTAACTATGGCTACACCTTC. Translating it yields CASSETAFNYGYTF. The chain carries TRBV6-4 and TRBJ1-2, with a possible D match to TRBD1 (5 bases). The germline CDR1 and CDR2 sequences are MRHNA and SNTAGT. Deletions cut 3 bases from V and 1 base from J, with 9 bases between. The CDR3 length is 14 residues.

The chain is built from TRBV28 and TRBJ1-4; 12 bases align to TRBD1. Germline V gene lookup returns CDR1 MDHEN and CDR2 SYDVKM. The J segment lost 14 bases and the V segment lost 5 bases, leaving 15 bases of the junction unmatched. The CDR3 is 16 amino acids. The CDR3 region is CASSLLPGTGGSELFF. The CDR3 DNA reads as TGTGCCAGCAGTCTCCTGCCGGGGACAGGGGGCTCAGAGCTGTTTTTT.

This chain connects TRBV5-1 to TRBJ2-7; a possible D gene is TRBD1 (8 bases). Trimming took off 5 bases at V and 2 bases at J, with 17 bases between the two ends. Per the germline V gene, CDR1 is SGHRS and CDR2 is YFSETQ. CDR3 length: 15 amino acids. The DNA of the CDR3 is TGCGCCAGCAGGCCCGAGCGGGACAGGACCTACGAGCAGTACTTC. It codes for CASRPERDRTYEQYF. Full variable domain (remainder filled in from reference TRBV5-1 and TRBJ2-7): KAGVTQTPRYLIKTRGQQVTLSCSPISGHRSVSWYQQTPGQGLQFLFEYFSETQRNKGNFPGRFSGRQFSNSRSEMNVSTLELGDSALYLCASRPERDRTYEQYFGPGTRLTVT.

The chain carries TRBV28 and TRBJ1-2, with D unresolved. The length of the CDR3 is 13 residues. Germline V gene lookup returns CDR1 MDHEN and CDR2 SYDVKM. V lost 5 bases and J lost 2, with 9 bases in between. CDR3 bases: TGTGCCAGCAGTAAAGCAAGAAACTATGGCTACACCTTC. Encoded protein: CASSKARNYGYTF.

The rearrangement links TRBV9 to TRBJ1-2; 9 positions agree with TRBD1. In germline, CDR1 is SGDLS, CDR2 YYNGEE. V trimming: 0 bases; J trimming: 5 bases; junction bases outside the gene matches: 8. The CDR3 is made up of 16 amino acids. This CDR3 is CASSVGGQGSSYGYTF. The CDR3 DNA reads TGTGCCAGCAGCGTAGGGGGACAGGGTTCGTCGTATGGCTACACCTTC.

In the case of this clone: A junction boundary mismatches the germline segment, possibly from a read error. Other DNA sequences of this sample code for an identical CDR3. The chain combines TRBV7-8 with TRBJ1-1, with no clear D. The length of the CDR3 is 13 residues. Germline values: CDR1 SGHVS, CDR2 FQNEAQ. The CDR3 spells CASSLARNTEAFF. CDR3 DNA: TGTGCCAGCAGCCTAGCCAGGAACACTGAAGCTTTCTTT.

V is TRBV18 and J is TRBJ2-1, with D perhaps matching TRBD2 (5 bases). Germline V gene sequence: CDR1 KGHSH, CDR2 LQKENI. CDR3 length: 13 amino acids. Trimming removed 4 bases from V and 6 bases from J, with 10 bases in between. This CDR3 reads CASSQLGSNEQFF. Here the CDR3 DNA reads TGTGCCAGCTCACAACTAGGTAGCAATGAGCAGTTCTTC.

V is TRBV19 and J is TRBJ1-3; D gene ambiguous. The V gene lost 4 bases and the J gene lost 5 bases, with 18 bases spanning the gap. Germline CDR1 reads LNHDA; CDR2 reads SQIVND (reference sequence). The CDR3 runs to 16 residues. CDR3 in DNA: TGTGCCAGTAGTACTCCCCGGGAGGGTGGGCGAAACACCATATATTTT. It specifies CASSTPREGGRNTIYF.

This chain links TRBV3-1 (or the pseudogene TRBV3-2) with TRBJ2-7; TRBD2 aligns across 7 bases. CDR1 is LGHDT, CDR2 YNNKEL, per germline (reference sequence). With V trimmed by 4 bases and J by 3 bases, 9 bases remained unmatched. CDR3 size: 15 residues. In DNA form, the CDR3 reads TGTGCCAGCAGCCCACGTCCGGGGGGTAACTACGAGCAGTACTTC. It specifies CASSPRPGGNYEQYF.

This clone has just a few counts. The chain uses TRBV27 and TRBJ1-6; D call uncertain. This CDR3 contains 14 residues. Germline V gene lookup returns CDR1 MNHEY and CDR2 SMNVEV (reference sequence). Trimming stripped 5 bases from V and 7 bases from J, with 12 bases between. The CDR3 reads CASSVEPRNSPLHF. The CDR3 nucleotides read TGTGCCAGCAGTGTGGAGCCGAGGAATTCACCCCTCCACTTT.

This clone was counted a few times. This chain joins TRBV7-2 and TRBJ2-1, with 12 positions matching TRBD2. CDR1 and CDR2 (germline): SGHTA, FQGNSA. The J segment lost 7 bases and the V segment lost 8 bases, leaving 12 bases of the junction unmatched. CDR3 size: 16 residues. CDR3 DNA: TGTGCCAGCGGCCACTTCCTAGCGGGAGGGCGTAATGAGCAGTTCTTC. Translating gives CASGHFLAGGRNEQFF.

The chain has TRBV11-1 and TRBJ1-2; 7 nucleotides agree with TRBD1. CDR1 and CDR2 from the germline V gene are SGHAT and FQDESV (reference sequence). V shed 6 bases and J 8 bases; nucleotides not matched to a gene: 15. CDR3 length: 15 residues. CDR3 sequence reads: CASSPDQTGWDGYTF. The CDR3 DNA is TGTGCCAGCAGTCCAGACCAGACAGGGTGGGACGGCTACACCTTC.

The CDR3 loop is CASSETRDRGGSPLHF. DNA for the CDR3: TGTGCCAGCTCCGAGACCCGGGACAGGGGGGGTTCACCCCTCCACTTT. V and J are TRBV18 and TRBJ1-6; 11 bases are shared with TRBD1. The CDR3 runs to 16 residues. Germline trimming cut 6 bases from V and 9 bases from J; bases unmatched to any gene: 10. Germline values: CDR1 KGHSH, CDR2 LQKENI.

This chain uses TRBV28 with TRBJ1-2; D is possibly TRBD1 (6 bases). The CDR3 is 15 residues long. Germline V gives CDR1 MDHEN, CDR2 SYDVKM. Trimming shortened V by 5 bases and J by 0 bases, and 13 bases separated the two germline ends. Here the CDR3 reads CASSPDRNTNYGYTF. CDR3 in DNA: TGTGCCAGCAGTCCTGACAGGAACACTAACTATGGCTACACCTTC.

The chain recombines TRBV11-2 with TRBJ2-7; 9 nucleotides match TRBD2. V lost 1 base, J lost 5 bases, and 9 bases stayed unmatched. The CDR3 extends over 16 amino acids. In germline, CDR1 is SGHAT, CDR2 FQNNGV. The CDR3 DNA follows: TGTGCCAGCAGCTTAGGTAGTCTAGCGGGGAGGAACGAGCAGTACTTC. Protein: CASSLGSLAGRNEQYF.

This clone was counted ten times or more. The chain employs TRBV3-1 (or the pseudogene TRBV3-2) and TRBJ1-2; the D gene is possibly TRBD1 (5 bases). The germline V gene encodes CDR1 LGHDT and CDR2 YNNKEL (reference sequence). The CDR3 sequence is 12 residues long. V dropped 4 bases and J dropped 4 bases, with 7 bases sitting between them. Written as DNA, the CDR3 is TGTGCCAGCAGCCGCGGGGCCTATGGCTACACCTTC. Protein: CASSRGAYGYTF.

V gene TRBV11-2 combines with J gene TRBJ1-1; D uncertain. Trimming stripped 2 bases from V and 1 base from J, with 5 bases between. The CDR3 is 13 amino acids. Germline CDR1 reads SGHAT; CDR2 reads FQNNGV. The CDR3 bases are TGTGCCAGCAGCTTAAAGAGGAACACTGAAGCTTTCTTT. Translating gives CASSLKRNTEAFF.

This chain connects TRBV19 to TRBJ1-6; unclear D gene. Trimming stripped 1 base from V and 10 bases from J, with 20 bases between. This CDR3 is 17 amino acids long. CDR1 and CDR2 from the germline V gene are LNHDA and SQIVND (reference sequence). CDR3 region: CASSIGMEEGYYSPLHF. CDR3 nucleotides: TGTGCCAGTAGTATAGGCATGGAGGAAGGCTACTACTCACCCCTCCACTTT. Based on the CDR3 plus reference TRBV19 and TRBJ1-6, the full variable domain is DGGITQSPKYLFRKEGQNVTLSCEQNLNHDAMYWYRQDPGQGLRLIYYSQIVNDFQKGDIAEGYSVSREKKESFPLTVTSAQKNPTAFYLCASSIGMEEGYYSPLHFGNGTRLTVT.

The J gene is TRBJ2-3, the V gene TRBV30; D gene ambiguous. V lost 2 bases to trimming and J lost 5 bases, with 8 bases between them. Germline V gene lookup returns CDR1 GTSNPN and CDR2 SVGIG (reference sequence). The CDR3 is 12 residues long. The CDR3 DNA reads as TGTGCCTGGAGTCGGGTGGGAGATACGCAGTATTTT. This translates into CAWSRVGDTQYF.

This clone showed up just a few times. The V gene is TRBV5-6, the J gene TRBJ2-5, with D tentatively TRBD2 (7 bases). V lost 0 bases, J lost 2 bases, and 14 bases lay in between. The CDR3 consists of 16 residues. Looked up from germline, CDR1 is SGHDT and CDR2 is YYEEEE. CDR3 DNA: TGTGCCAGCAGCTTGGCGGGGGGCGAACTGCAAGAGACCCAGTACTTC. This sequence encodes CASSLAGGELQETQYF.

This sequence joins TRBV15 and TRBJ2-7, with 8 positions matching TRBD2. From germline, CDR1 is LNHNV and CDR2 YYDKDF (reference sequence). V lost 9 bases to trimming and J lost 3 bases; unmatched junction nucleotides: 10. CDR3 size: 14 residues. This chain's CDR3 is CATRGMGTSYEQYF. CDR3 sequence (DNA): TGTGCCACGCGGGGAATGGGGACTAGCTACGAGCAGTACTTC.

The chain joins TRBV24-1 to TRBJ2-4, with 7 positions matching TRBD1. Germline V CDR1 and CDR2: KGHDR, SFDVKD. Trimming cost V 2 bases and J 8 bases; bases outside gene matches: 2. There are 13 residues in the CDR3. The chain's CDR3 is CATSDSTGDIQYF. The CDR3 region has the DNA TGTGCCACCAGTGATTCTACAGGGGACATTCAGTACTTC.